This T cell receptor beta chain was retrieved from a study of T-cell reconstitution after alpha-beta-depleted transplantation in children. This CDR3 has 14 residues. Per the germline V gene, CDR1 is SEHNR and CDR2 is FQNEAQ (reference sequence). V lost 4 bases, J lost 6 bases, and 8 bases stayed unmatched. This clonotype occurred a few times. Preparation of the TCRbeta library involved a method that used unique molecular identifiers. From the PCR reads, TCRdb called clonotypes with MiXCR, one entry per CDR3 protein. The sample has roughly 500,000 distinct CDR3 sequences; 15% to 20% are singletons. The receptor comes from a human donor who donated a stem cell graft to a child with acute lymphoblastic leukemia. This sample comprised PBMCs from the stem cell graft donor, obtained from the stem cell graft. The chain joins TRBV7-9 to TRBJ1-2; 7 nucleotides match TRBD1. Written as DNA, the CDR3 is TGTGCCAGCAGCTACCGACAGGGAATCGATGGCTACACCTTC. This codes for CASSYRQGIDGYTF.